This record covers a single T cell receptor beta chain. What it binds is unknown. Trimming removed 4 bases from V and 0 bases from J, with 10 bases in between. This CDR3 is 15 amino acids long. Germline CDR1 reads SGHRS; CDR2 reads YFSETQ. The data were obtained in a study of shared clonotypes between healthy human individuals. Study outcomes and limitations: The represented genetic and exposure-history diversity was limited by the small number of donors.

Profiled with immunoSEQ multiplex PCR; TCRdb holds only in-frame clones, not every one. The sample consists of 300,000 to 400,000 clones, about 73% of them appearing once. The source of this sequence is a man aged 25-45 years in good health. Sequenced sample: memory CD4+ T cells sorted from blood. Subset noted: CD45RA-negative fraction. The rearrangement uses TRBV5-1 and TRBJ1-4; perhaps TRBD1 as D (6 bases). CDR3 sequence: CASSPGGPTNEKLFF. CDR3 coding DNA: TGCGCCAGCAGCCCTGGGGGGCCAACTAATGAAAAACTGTTTTTT.